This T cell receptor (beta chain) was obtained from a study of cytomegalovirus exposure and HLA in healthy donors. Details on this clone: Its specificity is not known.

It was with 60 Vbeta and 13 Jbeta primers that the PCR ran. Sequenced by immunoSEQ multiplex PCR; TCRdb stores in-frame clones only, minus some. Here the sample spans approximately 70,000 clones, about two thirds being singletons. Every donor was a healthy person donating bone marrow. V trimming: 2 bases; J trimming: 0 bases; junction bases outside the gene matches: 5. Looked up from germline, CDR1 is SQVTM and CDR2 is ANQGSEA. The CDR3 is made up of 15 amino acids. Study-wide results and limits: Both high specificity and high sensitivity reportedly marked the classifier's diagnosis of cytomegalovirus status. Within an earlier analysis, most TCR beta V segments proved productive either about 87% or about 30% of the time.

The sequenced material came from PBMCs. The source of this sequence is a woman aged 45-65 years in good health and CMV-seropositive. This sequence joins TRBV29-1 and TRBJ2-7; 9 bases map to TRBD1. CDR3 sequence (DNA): TGCAGCGTTGAAACCGGGACAGGGAGCTCCTACGAGCAGTACTTC. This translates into CSVETGTGSSYEQYF.